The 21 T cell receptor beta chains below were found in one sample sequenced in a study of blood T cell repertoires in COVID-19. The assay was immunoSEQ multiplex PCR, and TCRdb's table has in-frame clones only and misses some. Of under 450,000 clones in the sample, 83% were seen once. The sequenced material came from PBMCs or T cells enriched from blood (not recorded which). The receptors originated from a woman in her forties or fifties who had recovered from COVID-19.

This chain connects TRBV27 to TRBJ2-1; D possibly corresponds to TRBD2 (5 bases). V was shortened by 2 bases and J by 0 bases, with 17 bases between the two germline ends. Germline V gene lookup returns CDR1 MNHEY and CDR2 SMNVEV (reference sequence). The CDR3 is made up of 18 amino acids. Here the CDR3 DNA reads TGTGCCAGCAGTTTAAGGGTAGCGTCCAGCCACTCCTACAATGAGCAGTTCTTC. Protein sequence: CASSLRVASSHSYNEQFF.

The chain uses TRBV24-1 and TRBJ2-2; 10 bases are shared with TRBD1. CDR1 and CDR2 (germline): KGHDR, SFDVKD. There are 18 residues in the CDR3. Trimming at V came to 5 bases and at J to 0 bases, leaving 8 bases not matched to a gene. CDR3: CATSATTGTGANTGELFF. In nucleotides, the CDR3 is TGTGCCACCAGTGCTACCACCGGGACAGGGGCGAACACCGGGGAGCTGTTTTTT.

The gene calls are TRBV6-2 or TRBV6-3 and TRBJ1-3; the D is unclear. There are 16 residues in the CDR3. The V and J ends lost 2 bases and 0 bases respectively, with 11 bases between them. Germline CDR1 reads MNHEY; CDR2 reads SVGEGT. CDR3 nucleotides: TGTGCCAGCAGTTACAACCTGGTTAGCTCTGGAAACACCATATATTTT. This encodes CASSYNLVSSGNTIYF.

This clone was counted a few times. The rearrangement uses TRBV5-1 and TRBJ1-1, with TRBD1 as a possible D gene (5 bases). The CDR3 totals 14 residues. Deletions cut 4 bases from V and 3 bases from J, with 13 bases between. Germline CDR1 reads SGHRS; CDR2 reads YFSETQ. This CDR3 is CASSITGVDTEAFF. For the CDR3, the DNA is TGCGCCAGCAGCATAACAGGAGTAGACACTGAAGCTTTCTTT.

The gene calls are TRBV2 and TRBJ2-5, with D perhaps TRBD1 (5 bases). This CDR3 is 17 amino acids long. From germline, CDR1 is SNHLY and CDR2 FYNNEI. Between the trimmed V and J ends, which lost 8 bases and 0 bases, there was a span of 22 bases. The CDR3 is CASHNQGGAVYQETQYF. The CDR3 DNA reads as TGTGCCAGCCATAACCAGGGTGGAGCCGTGTACCAAGAGACCCAGTACTTC. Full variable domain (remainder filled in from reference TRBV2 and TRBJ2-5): EPEVTQTPSHQVTQMGQEVILRCVPISNHLYFYWYRQILGQKVEFLVSFYNNEISEKSEIFDDQFSVERPDGSNFTLKIRSTKLEDSAMYFCASHNQGGAVYQETQYFGPGTRLLVL.

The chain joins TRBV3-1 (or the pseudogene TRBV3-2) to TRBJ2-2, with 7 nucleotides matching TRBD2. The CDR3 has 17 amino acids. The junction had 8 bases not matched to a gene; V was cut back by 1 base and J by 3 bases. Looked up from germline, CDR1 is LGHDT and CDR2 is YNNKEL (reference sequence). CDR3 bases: TGTGCCAGCAGCCAAGTAGGGGCGGGGGATCACACCGGGGAGCTGTTTTTT. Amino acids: CASSQVGAGDHTGELFF.

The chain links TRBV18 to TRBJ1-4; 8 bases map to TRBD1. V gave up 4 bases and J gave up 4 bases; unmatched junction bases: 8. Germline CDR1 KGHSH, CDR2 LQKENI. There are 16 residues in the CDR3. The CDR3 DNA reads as TGTGCCAGCTCACTCTTGCAGGGGGCTGGTAATGAAAAACTGTTTTTT. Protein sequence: CASSLLQGAGNEKLFF.

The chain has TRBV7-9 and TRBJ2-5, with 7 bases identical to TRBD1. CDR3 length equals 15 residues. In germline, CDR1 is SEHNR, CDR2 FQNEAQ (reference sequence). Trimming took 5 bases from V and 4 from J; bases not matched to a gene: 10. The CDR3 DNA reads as TGTGCCAGCAGCCCCCCGACAGGGTTTCGAGAGACCCAGTACTTC. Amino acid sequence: CASSPPTGFRETQYF.

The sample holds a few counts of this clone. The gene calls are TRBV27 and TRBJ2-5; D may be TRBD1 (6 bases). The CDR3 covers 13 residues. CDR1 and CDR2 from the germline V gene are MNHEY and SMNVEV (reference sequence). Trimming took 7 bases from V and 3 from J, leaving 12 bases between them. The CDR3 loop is CASMPDSEETQYF. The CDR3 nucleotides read TGTGCCAGCATGCCGGACAGCGAAGAGACCCAGTACTTC.

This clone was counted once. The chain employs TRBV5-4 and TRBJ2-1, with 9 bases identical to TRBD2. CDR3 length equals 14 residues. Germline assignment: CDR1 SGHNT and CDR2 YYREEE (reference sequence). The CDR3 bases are TGTGCATATCATAGCGGGGGATTTTACAATGAGCAGTTCTTC. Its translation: CAYHSGGFYNEQFF.

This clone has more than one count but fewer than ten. The CDR3 region is CASSREASTDTQYF. CDR3 sequence (DNA): TGCGCCAGCAGCCGAGAGGCTAGCACAGATACGCAGTATTTT. The rearrangement joins TRBV4-3 to TRBJ2-3; D is uncertain. Germline values: CDR1 LGHNA, CDR2 YSLEER. The CDR3 runs 14 residues. V shed 4 bases and J shed 0 bases, with 8 bases lying between them.

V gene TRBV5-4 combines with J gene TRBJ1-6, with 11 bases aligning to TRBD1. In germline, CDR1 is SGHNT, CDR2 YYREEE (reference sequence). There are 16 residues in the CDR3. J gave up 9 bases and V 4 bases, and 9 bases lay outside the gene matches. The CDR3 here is CASSRPDRGLSSPLHF. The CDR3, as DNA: TGTGCCAGCAGCCGCCCGGACAGGGGGCTGAGTTCACCCCTCCACTTT.

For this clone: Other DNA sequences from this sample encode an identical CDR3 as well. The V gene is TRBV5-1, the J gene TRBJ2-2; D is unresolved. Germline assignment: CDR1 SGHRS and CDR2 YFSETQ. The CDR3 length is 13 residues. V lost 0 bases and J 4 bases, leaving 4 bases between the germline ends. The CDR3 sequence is CASSLGSTGELFF. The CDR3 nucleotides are TGCGCCAGCAGCTTGGGGAGCACCGGGGAGCTGTTTTTT.

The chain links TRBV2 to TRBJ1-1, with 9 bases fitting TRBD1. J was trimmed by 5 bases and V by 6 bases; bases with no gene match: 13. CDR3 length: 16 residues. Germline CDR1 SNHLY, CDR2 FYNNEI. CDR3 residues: CASSPDRGGLRTEAFF. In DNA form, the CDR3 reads TGTGCCAGCAGCCCGGACAGGGGAGGACTGAGAACTGAAGCTTTCTTT.

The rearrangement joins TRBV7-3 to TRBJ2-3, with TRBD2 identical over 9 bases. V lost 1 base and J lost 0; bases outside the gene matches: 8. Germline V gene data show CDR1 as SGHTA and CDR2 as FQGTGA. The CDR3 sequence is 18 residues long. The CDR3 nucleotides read TGTGCCAGCAGCTTAATAACTCAGCGGGGGGCTAGCACAGATACGCAGTATTTT. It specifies CASSLITQRGASTDTQYF.

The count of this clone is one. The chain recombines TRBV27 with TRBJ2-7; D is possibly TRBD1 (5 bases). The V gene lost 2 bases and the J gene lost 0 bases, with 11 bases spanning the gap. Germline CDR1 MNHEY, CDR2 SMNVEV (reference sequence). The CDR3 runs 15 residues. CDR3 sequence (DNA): TGTGCCAGCAGTTTAGACAGACTCAGCTCCTACGAGCAGTACTTC. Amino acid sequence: CASSLDRLSSYEQYF.

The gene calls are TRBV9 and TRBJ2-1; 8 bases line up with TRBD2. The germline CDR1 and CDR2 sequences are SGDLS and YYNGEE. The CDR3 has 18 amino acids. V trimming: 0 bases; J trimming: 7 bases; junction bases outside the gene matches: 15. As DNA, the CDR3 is TGTGCCAGCAGCGTAGATGCGTCCGGGGGGGCGAAGTGGAATGAGCAGTTCTTC. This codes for CASSVDASGGAKWNEQFF.

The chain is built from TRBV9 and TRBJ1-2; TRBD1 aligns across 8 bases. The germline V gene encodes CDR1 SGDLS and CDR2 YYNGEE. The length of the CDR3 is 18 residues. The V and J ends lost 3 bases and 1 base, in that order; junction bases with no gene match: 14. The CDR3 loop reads CASSGGWAGGAGNYGYTF. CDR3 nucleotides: TGTGCCAGCAGCGGTGGTTGGGCAGGGGGCGCGGGTAACTATGGCTACACCTTC. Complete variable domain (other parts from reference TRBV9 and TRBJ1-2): DSGVTQTPKHLITATGQRVTLRCSPRSGDLSVYWYQQSLDQGLQFLIQYYNGEERAKGNILERFSAQQFPDLHSELNLSSLELGDSALYFCASSGGWAGGAGNYGYTFGSGTRLTVV.

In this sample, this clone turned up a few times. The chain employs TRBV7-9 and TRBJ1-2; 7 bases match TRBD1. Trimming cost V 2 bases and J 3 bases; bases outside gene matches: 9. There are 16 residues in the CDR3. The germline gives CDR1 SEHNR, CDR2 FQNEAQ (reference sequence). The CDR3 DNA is TGTGCCAGCAGCTTACTGCCGGGACAGAATTACTATGGCTACACCTTC. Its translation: CASSLLPGQNYYGYTF. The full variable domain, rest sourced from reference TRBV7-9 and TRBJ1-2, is DTGVSQNPRHKITKRGQNVTFRCDPISEHNRLYWYRQTLGQGPEFLTYFQNEAQLEKSRLLSDRFSAERPKGSFSTLEIQRTEQGDSAMYLCASSLLPGQNYYGYTFGSGTRLTVV.

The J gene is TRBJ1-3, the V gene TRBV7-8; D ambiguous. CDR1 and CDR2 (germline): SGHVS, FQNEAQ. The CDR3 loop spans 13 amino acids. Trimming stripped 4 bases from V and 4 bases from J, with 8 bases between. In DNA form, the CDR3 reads TGTGCCAGCAGCTCCCAACAAGGAAACACCATATATTTT. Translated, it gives CASSSQQGNTIYF. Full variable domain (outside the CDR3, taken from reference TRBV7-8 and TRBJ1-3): GAGVSQSPRYKVAKRGQDVALRCDPISGHVSLFWYQQALGQGPEFLTYFQNEAQLDKSGLPSDRFFAERPEGSVSTLKIQRTQQEDSAVYLCASSSQQGNTIYFGEGSWLTVV.

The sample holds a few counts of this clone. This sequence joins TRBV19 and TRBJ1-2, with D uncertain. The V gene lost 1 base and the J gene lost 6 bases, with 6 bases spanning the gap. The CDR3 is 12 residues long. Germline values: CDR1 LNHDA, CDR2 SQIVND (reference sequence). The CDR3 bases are TGTGCCAGTAGTATAGGAGGAGATGGCTACACCTTC. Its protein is CASSIGGDGYTF.